Below are 11 T cell receptor beta chains sequenced from a single sample in a study of T-cell reconstitution after alpha-beta-depleted transplantation in children. TCRbeta library preparation incorporated unique molecular identifiers. TCRdb used MiXCR to reprocess the PCR reads, holding one entry per CDR3 protein. This table holds 500,000 to 750,000 distinct CDR3 sequences, roughly 30% found once. Sample: PBMCs, taken before TCRalphabeta/CD19-depleted stem cell transplant. The receptors here all came from a boy under two years old with Wiskott-Aldrich syndrome, due to receive a stem cell transplant.

The rearrangement uses TRBV20-1 and TRBJ1-4, with a possible D match to TRBD1 (6 bases). Looked up from germline, CDR1 is DFQATT and CDR2 is SNEGSKA (reference sequence). The CDR3 runs 14 residues. Trimming shortened V by 4 bases and J by 8 bases, and 17 bases separated the two germline ends. The CDR3 loop reads CSAKNRRGQEKLFF. CDR3 DNA: TGCAGTGCTAAAAACAGACGGGGGCAGGAAAAACTGTTTTTT.

The rearrangement links TRBV12-3 or TRBV12-4 to TRBJ2-1; TRBD2 matches at 8 bases. V shed 5 bases and J 6 bases; nucleotides not matched to a gene: 15. The length of the CDR3 is 17 residues. The CDR3: CASSNLPGTRSVNEQFF. CDR3 DNA sequence: TGTGCCAGCAGTAATCTCCCCGGGACTAGAAGTGTCAATGAGCAGTTCTTC.

V gene TRBV2 combines with J gene TRBJ1-5, with unresolved D. V dropped 0 bases and J dropped 5 bases, with 2 bases sitting between them. The CDR3 runs 12 residues. Per the germline V gene, CDR1 is SNHLY and CDR2 is FYNNEI. The DNA of the CDR3 is TGTGCCAGCAGTGAAGCCTATCAGCCCCAGCATTTT. It is translated as CASSEAYQPQHF. Together with reference TRBV2 and TRBJ1-5, the CDR3 gives the full variable domain: EPEVTQTPSHQVTQMGQEVILRCVPISNHLYFYWYRQILGQKVEFLVSFYNNEISEKSEIFDDQFSVERPDGSNFTLKIRSTKLEDSAMYFCASSEAYQPQHFGDGTRLSIL.

This chain links TRBV5-1 with TRBJ1-1; no reliable D call. V was shortened by 5 bases and J by 1 base, with 9 bases between the two germline ends. From germline, CDR1 is SGHRS and CDR2 YFSETQ. This CDR3 is built from 13 residues. CDR3 nucleotide sequence: TGCGCCAGCAGAGGTCCTTCGAACACTGAAGCTTTCTTT. Translating it yields CASRGPSNTEAFF.

This clonotype was seen just once. The chain is built from TRBV2 and TRBJ2-1; D might be TRBD1 or TRBD2, each matching 6 bases. Trimming stripped 7 bases from V and 1 base from J, with 20 bases between. There are 17 residues in the CDR3. Germline CDR1 reads SNHLY; CDR2 reads FYNNEI. The CDR3 spells CASTLRGGGLSYNEQFF. For the CDR3, the DNA is TGTGCCAGCACCCTAAGAGGGGGAGGTCTTTCCTACAATGAGCAGTTCTTC.

This clonotype was seen a few times. The chain couples TRBV6-1 to TRBJ2-7; 7 nucleotides align to TRBD2. The CDR3 length is 13 residues. With V trimmed by 7 bases and J by 2 bases, 5 bases remained unmatched. Germline values: CDR1 MNHNS, CDR2 SASEGT. The CDR3 loop reads CASNPSGAYEQYF. The CDR3 DNA reads TGTGCCAGCAACCCTAGCGGTGCCTACGAGCAGTACTTC.

This clonotype was recorded once. The chain couples TRBV7-8 to TRBJ2-7; TRBD2 might be the D (6 bases). V shed 1 base and J shed 6 bases, with 19 bases lying between them. The germline CDR1 and CDR2 sequences are SGHVS and FQNEAQ. This CDR3 has 16 amino acids. In DNA, the CDR3 is TGTGCCAGCAGCTTAGTCTCTGGGCGGGGCCCCCTCGAGCAGTACTTC. As protein: CASSLVSGRGPLEQYF.

This clonotype was counted between two and nine times. CDR3 sequence: CASSTRDRLNSPLHF. As DNA, the CDR3 is TGTGCCAGCAGCACCCGGGACAGGCTAAATTCACCCCTCCACTTT. The gene calls are TRBV3-1 and TRBJ1-6, with TRBD1 identical over 8 bases. Germline CDR1 and CDR2: LGHDT and YNNKEL (reference sequence). Unmatched junction bases numbered 7, after V lost 5 bases and J lost 7 bases. CDR3 length equals 15 residues.

This clonotype was observed a handful of times. This sequence joins TRBV6-2 or TRBV6-3 and TRBJ2-1, with TRBD2 as a possible D gene (6 bases). The CDR3 covers 16 residues. Per germline, CDR1 MNHEY and CDR2 SVGEGT. Trimming took off 4 bases at V and 0 bases at J, with 13 bases between the two ends. The CDR3 spells CASSFGGAGSYNEQFF. In DNA, the CDR3 is TGTGCCAGCAGTTTCGGCGGGGCAGGCTCCTACAATGAGCAGTTCTTC.

This chain connects TRBV5-1 to TRBJ2-1, with a tentative D call TRBD2 (6 bases). Germline assignment: CDR1 SGHRS and CDR2 YFSETQ. Trimming left V 3 bases short and J 6 bases short, with 19 bases between. This CDR3 has 16 amino acids. CDR3 DNA: TGCGCCAGCAGCTCTAGCGCCCGCCTGGGGGGCAATGAGCAGTTCTTC. Translating it yields CASSSSARLGGNEQFF.

This sequence joins TRBV28 and TRBJ2-7, with a weak D call TRBD1 (6 bases). V was cut by 1 base and J by 0 bases, with 10 bases left in between. This CDR3 comprises 15 residues. Germline loops: CDR1 MDHEN, CDR2 SYDVKM. The chain's CDR3 is CASSLSLQGSYEQYF. In DNA, the CDR3 is TGTGCCAGCAGTTTATCGTTACAGGGCTCCTACGAGCAGTACTTC. The entire variable domain, with the rest obtained from reference TRBV28 and TRBJ2-7, is as follows: DVKVTQSSRYLVKRTGEKVFLECVQDMDHENMFWYRQDPGLGLRLIYFSYDVKMKEKGDIPEGYSVSREKKERFSLILESASTNQTSMYLCASSLSLQGSYEQYFGPGTRLTVT.